Sequencing of this T cell receptor (beta chain) was carried out in a study of blood T cell repertoires in COVID-19. Background on the study: COVID-19 samples collected from the United States, Italy and Spain covered acute and convalescent phases. T cells, B-cell-depleted T cells, or PBMCs supplied cDNA or gDNA.

Sequenced by immunoSEQ multiplex PCR; TCRdb stores in-frame clones only, minus some. The repertoire includes about 90,000 clones, less than 90% of them detected once, and 1.2% sits in the top ten. The CDR3 has 14 residues. From germline, CDR1 is SEHNR and CDR2 FQNEAQ (reference sequence). Trimming removed 5 bases at V and 4 bases at J, with 11 bases between. Source material: peripheral blood. The TCR originated in a man older than 75 with active or convalescent COVID-19. The rearrangement joins TRBV7-9 to TRBJ2-2; D is unclear. DNA for the CDR3: TGTGCCAGCAGCCATTTCACAGCCACCGGGGAGCTGTTTTTT. The encoded protein is CASSHFTATGELFF.